Listed here are 9 T cell receptor beta chains from one sample, sequenced in a study of CD8+ T cells in alopecia areata. Extracted RNA was reverse transcribed into cDNA, the sequencing template. Generated by immunoSEQ multiplex PCR, the TCRdb table keeps only in-frame clones and is missing some. There are 200,000 to 300,000 clones in the sample, none observed a single time. The sorting of pooled cutaneous lymph node cells relied on CD4, CD8alpha, NKG2D, NKG2ACE and other markers. Sequences were obtained from CD4+ T cells sorted from a lymph node. All receptors derive from a C3H/HeJ mouse with alopecia areata. For this strain, the MHC haplotype corresponds to H2-k.

Concerning this clone: One base away lies a much larger clone, so this may be a sequencing read error. Mouse names are used for the genes. The part of the CDR3 DNA that was read is TGTGCCAGCAGTGTTAGCTCCTAT. Its translation: CASSVSSY. The full CDR3 sequence reads CASSVSSYEQYF. This chain links TRBV19 with TRBJ2-7; D gene unclear. The CDR3 goes on 4 residues after the read ends, and that part is filled in from the germline J gene. V dropped 4 bases and J dropped 0 bases, with 5 bases sitting between them. Germline CDR1 is FNHDT and CDR2 is SITEND (reference sequence). The length of the CDR3 is 12 residues.

The sample holds a few counts of this clone. The listed genes are named as in mouse. The read falls 4 residues short of the CDR3 end, and the missing part is taken from the germline J gene. This chain joins TRBV19 and TRBJ2-2; 11 bases map to TRBD1. V lost 7 bases and J lost 0; bases outside the gene matches: 8. Per the germline V gene, CDR1 is FNHDT and CDR2 is SITEND (reference sequence). The CDR3 totals 17 residues. Partial CDR3 DNA: TGTGCCAGCGTGTCCCGGGACAGGGGGGCAAACACCGGG. Translating gives CASVSRDRGANTG. The entire CDR3 sequence reads CASVSRDRGANTGQLYF.

As for this clone: Germline and genes: mouse. The read stops 4 residues short of the end of the CDR3; the missing end is completed from the germline J gene. Different DNA sequences within this sample yield the same CDR3. This rearrangement joins TRBV1 to TRBJ2-1, with TRBD2 matching over 7 bases. The J segment lost 3 bases and the V segment lost 0 bases, leaving 5 bases of the junction unmatched. The germline gives CDR1 NSQYPW, CDR2 LRSPGD (reference sequence). This CDR3 comprises 16 residues. CDR3 loop: CTCSADLGGGYAEQFF. CDR3 DNA, as far as it was read: TGCACCTGCAGTGCAGATTTGGGGGGAGGCTATGCT.

The sample holds a few counts of this clone. Gene names follow the mouse nomenclature. The CDR3 goes on 4 residues after the read ends, and that part is filled in from the germline J gene. V gene TRBV13-1 combines with J gene TRBJ2-1, with 7 bases lining up with TRBD1. The CDR3 is 14 amino acids. With 0 bases clipped from V and 6 bases from J, the junction kept 3 bases outside the gene matches. CDR1 is NSHNY and CDR2 is SYGAGN in the germline V gene. Here the CDR3 reads CASSDATGVAEQFF. The DNA read from the CDR3 is TGTGCCAGCAGTGATGCAACAGGGGTTGCT.

The sample holds a few counts of this clone. Mouse names are used for the genes. Coverage ceases 4 residues before the CDR3 finishes, and the germline J gene fills in the end. The same CDR3 is also encoded by other DNA sequences in this sample. This chain joins TRBV14 and TRBJ2-1; 7 bases align to TRBD2. The CDR3 sequence is 14 residues long. Germline loops: CDR1 SGHDT, CDR2 FRDEAV. J lost 4 bases, V lost 0 bases, and 1 base had no gene match. CDR3 DNA (partial): TGTGCCAGCAGTTTCTGGGGGGGTTATGCT. This translates into CASSFWGGYA. The full CDR3 sequence reads CASSFWGGYAEQFF.

This clone was seen a handful of times. Gene and germline names: mouse. The sequenced part of the CDR3 DNA is TGTGCCAGCAGACTTGGGACTGGGTCTAGTGCAGAA. Translation: CASRLGTGSSAE. In full, the CDR3 is CASRLGTGSSAETLYF. The chain combines TRBV14 with TRBJ2-3, with 9 bases matching TRBD2. The CDR3 end is not reached by the read, which stops 4 residues before it; the germline J gene fills it in. This CDR3 has 16 amino acids. V lost 5 bases to trimming and J lost 0 bases; unmatched junction nucleotides: 7. The germline V gene has CDR1 SGHDT and CDR2 FRDEAV.

This clone was found many times. The gene names here belong to mouse. The DNA ends 4 residues before the CDR3 does, and the rest of the CDR3 is filled in from the germline J gene. The rearrangement uses TRBV19 and TRBJ2-2; TRBD1 matches at 7 bases. V dropped 3 bases and J dropped 6; count of bases not matched to a gene: 5. The CDR3 spans 14 residues. Germline CDR1 reads FNHDT; CDR2 reads SITEND (reference sequence). CDR3 region: CASSTATGAGQLYF. CDR3 DNA (partial): TGTGCCAGCAGTACAGCTACAGGGGCCGGG.

About this clone itself: Germline and genes here are mouse. Read data end 4 residues before the CDR3 end; the end is taken from the germline J gene. J is TRBJ1-1 and V is TRBV17; 8 bases are a match to TRBD1. The CDR3 covers 12 residues. The V gene's germline CDR1 is MNHDT and CDR2 YYDKIL. The CDR3 loop is CASSGDRREVFF. Incomplete CDR3 DNA: TGTGCTAGCAGTGGGGACAGGAGA.

This clone was picked up a small number of times. These gene names are mouse names. The observed sequence ends 4 residues before the CDR3 terminus, with the missing tail filled in from the germline J gene. V is TRBV1 and J is TRBJ2-5, with D possibly TRBD1 on 5 matching bases. The V end lost 6 bases, the J end lost 0 bases, and 10 bases lay between the germline ends. CDR3 length equals 14 residues. Germline assignment: CDR1 NSQYPW and CDR2 LRSPGD (reference sequence). The sequenced CDR3 bases are TGCACCTGCAGGAGGACATTTAACCAAGAC. It codes for CTCRRTFNQD. The CDR3 in its entirety is CTCRRTFNQDTQYF.